Each of the 23 T cell receptor beta chains below was sequenced from the same sample in a study of beta chain features in type 1 diabetes. Study-wide results and limits: Patients with Type 1 diabetes showed moderately but significantly shorter TCRB CDR3s in all four CD4+ subsets.

The antigens for these receptors are not known. Every isolated RNA sample was fully reverse transcribed, so sequencing captured expressed TCRB transcripts. This table comes from immunoSEQ multiplex PCR, and its TCRdb copy is limited to in-frame clones, with some not included. The sample lists 400,000 or so clones; around 13% were seen once. Material: naive CD4+ T cells from blood. The receptors derive from a woman under 30 with type 1 diabetes.

The chain has TRBV28 and TRBJ1-2; tentatively, D is TRBD1 (5 bases). The V and J ends lost 8 bases and 4 bases respectively, with 8 bases between them. The germline gives CDR1 MDHEN, CDR2 SYDVKM. The CDR3 is made up of 11 amino acids. The CDR3 loop is CASGGFYGYTF. As DNA, the CDR3 is TGTGCCAGCGGGGGGTTCTATGGCTACACCTTC.

This clone was detected only a few times. The chain has TRBV18 and TRBJ2-3; TRBD1 is a possible D gene (6 bases). Germline V gene data show CDR1 as KGHSH and CDR2 as LQKENI. This CDR3 region has 17 residues. V dropped 3 bases and J dropped 6 bases, with 22 bases sitting between them. As DNA, the CDR3 is TGTGCCAGCTCACCCCTGGGACGTACCTCGCAGGGGGATACGCAGTATTTT. Residues: CASSPLGRTSQGDTQYF.

This clone was detected a few times. The chain employs TRBV28 and TRBJ1-1; D may be TRBD1 (6 bases). The CDR3 loop spans 12 amino acids. CDR1 is MDHEN and CDR2 is SYDVKM in the germline V gene. The V end lost 6 bases, the J end lost 5 bases, and 10 bases lay between the germline ends. DNA of the CDR3: TGTGCCAGCAGATCAGGGGTTACTGAAGCTTTCTTT. It is translated as CASRSGVTEAFF.

Written as DNA, the CDR3 is TGTGCCAGCAGAGATAGGACTAGCGACGAGCAGTACTTC. This encodes CASRDRTSDEQYF. V gene TRBV2 combines with J gene TRBJ2-7, with 9 nucleotides matching TRBD2. This CDR3 region has 13 residues. Trimming took 6 bases from V and 5 from J; bases not matched to a gene: 5. Germline CDR1 reads SNHLY; CDR2 reads FYNNEI.

The rearrangement uses TRBV28 and TRBJ2-1; a weak D match, TRBD2 (5 bases). The CDR3 runs 16 residues. From germline, CDR1 is MDHEN and CDR2 SYDVKM. V was trimmed by 3 bases and J by 0 bases, leaving 12 bases between them. CDR3 protein: CASSFAKRSSYNEQFF. For the CDR3, the DNA is TGTGCCAGCAGTTTTGCCAAGCGGAGCTCCTACAATGAGCAGTTCTTC. The entire variable domain, with the rest obtained from reference TRBV28 and TRBJ2-1, is as follows: DVKVTQSSRYLVKRTGEKVFLECVQDMDHENMFWYRQDPGLGLRLIYFSYDVKMKEKGDIPEGYSVSREKKERFSLILESASTNQTSMYLCASSFAKRSSYNEQFFGPGTRLTVL.

The table lists this clone with a few counts. The chain links TRBV14 to TRBJ2-3, with unresolved D. CDR3 length equals 15 residues. V lost 3 bases and J lost 1, with 11 bases in between. Germline loops: CDR1 SGHDN, CDR2 FVKESK. The CDR3 DNA follows: TGTGCCAGCAGCCACCTTAGCCGCCGCACAGATACGCAGTATTTT. This codes for CASSHLSRRTDTQYF.

The J gene is TRBJ2-3, the V gene TRBV4-3; D not certain. The germline gives CDR1 LGHNA, CDR2 YSLEER. This CDR3 is built from 14 residues. Deletions cut 3 bases from V and 11 bases from J, with 18 bases between. The CDR3, as DNA: TGCGCCAGCAGCCAGGCCCATTCGGAGCGTGTGCAGTATTTT. Protein sequence: CASSQAHSERVQYF.

This clone was counted between two and nine times. The V gene is TRBV30, the J gene TRBJ1-1; 9 bases agree with TRBD1. Germline lookup yields CDR1 GTSNPN and CDR2 SVGIG (reference sequence). The CDR3 extends over 14 amino acids. V trimming: 2 bases; J trimming: 10 bases; junction bases outside the gene matches: 11. CDR3 loop: CAWSRWGQGMVAFF. The CDR3 bases are TGTGCCTGGAGTCGATGGGGACAGGGAATGGTAGCTTTCTTT.

This chain links TRBV7-8 with TRBJ2-3; 7 bases align to TRBD2. The germline V gene has CDR1 SGHVS and CDR2 FQNEAQ. Unmatched junction bases numbered 9, after V lost 2 bases and J lost 4 bases. The CDR3 is 16 amino acids. CDR3 protein: CASSLHPSGVPDTQYF. The CDR3 nucleotides read TGTGCCAGCAGCTTACATCCCAGCGGGGTCCCAGATACGCAGTATTTT.

The CDR3 DNA is TGCAGCGTTTCCGGACGGAGCGGATCCTACGAGCAGTACTTC. Its translation: CSVSGRSGSYEQYF. This chain uses TRBV29-1 with TRBJ2-7; TRBD2 might be the D (5 bases). The V and J ends lost 5 bases and 1 base respectively, with 15 bases between them. The germline V gene has CDR1 SQVTM and CDR2 ANQGSEA. The CDR3 sequence is 14 residues long.

The rearrangement uses TRBV9 and TRBJ2-2; D is perhaps TRBD2 (6 bases). Germline V gene lookup returns CDR1 SGDLS and CDR2 YYNGEE. This CDR3 has 15 residues. V was cut by 7 bases and J by 4 bases, with 17 bases left in between. The CDR3 loop is CASARRGSGTGELFF. The CDR3 DNA follows: TGTGCCAGCGCGAGGAGGGGATCGGGCACCGGGGAGCTGTTTTTT.

A few counts support this clone. The same CDR3 is also encoded by other DNA sequences in this sample. CDR3 sequence reads: CASSLTGLYGYTF. In DNA, the CDR3 is TGTGCCAGCAGTTTAACAGGGCTCTATGGCTACACCTTC. The chain uses TRBV28 and TRBJ1-2; possibly TRBD1 for D (6 bases). Trimming stripped 2 bases from V and 4 bases from J, with 8 bases between. The CDR3 contains 13 residues. CDR1 MDHEN and CDR2 SYDVKM come from the germline V gene.

The chain is built from TRBV19 and TRBJ1-2, with D unresolved. Germline CDR1 is LNHDA and CDR2 is SQIVND (reference sequence). The CDR3 is made up of 17 amino acids. Trimming pared 7 bases from V and 3 bases from J, leaving 24 bases between. CDR3 in DNA: TGTGCCAGTACCCCGTATGTGAGGGCGAACTTCGACTATGGCTACACCTTC. It specifies CASTPYVRANFDYGYTF.

This chain links TRBV11-3 with TRBJ2-1; 13 nucleotides align to TRBD2. This CDR3 has 15 residues. In germline, CDR1 is SGHNT, CDR2 YENEEA. V trimming: 6 bases; J trimming: 7 bases; junction bases outside the gene matches: 6. CDR3 DNA: TGTGCCAGCAGGCGGACTAGCGGGAGCTATAATGAGCAGTTCTTC. Encoded protein: CASRRTSGSYNEQFF. Full variable domain (missing parts from reference TRBV11-3 and TRBJ2-1): EAGVVQSPRYKIIEKKQPVAFWCNPISGHNTLYWYLQNLGQGPELLIRYENEEAVDDSQLPKDRFSAERLKGVDSTLKIQPAELGDSAVYLCASRRTSGSYNEQFFGPGTRLTVL.

Only a few counts were recorded for this clone. The CDR3 region has the DNA TGTGCCTGGAGTGAGACAGGGGCAATTACCACTAACTATGGCTACACCTTC. It translates to CAWSETGAITTNYGYTF. The V call is TRBV30, the J call TRBJ1-2, with 8 bases identical to TRBD1. CDR3 length: 17 amino acids. After removal of 1 base from V and 0 bases from J, the junction contained 10 bases not matched to a gene. The germline V gene encodes CDR1 GTSNPN and CDR2 SVGIG (reference sequence).

This rearrangement joins TRBV5-4 to TRBJ2-1; 13 nucleotides match TRBD2. The CDR3 contains 16 residues. Germline lookup yields CDR1 SGHNT and CDR2 YYREEE (reference sequence). Germline trimming cut 10 bases from V and 1 base from J; bases unmatched to any gene: 8. The CDR3 DNA is TGTGCCGTACGAGGGGGACTAGCGGGATCCTACAATGAGCAGTTCTTC. Its translation: CAVRGGLAGSYNEQFF.

The chain links TRBV7-9 to TRBJ2-5; 10 nucleotides align to TRBD2. This CDR3 region has 16 residues. J was trimmed by 9 bases and V by 4 bases; bases with no gene match: 14. Germline V gives CDR1 SEHNR, CDR2 FQNEAQ (reference sequence). The CDR3 region has the DNA TGTGCCAGCAGCTCCAGCGGGAGGGAGGGGACGGAGGCCCAGTACTTC. Translated: CASSSSGREGTEAQYF.

This chain links TRBV4-3 with TRBJ2-3; D may be TRBD2 (6 bases). In germline, CDR1 is LGHNA, CDR2 YSLEER. V was shortened by 0 bases and J by 2 bases, with 15 bases between the two germline ends. This CDR3 region has 17 residues. The CDR3 DNA follows: TGCGCCAGCAGCCAAGATTTAAGGGGACTGATCACAGATACGCAGTATTTT. It specifies CASSQDLRGLITDTQYF.

This clone showed up just a few times. The chain recombines TRBV7-9 with TRBJ1-2; weak D call: TRBD1 (6 bases). Trimming pared 0 bases from V and 13 bases from J, leaving 12 bases between. The CDR3 length is 12 residues. Germline V CDR1 and CDR2: SEHNR, FQNEAQ (reference sequence). The DNA of the CDR3 is TGTGCCAGCAGCTTAGCCGACAGGTGCTGCACCTTC. Translation: CASSLADRCCTF.

The table lists this clone with a few counts. This CDR3 is CASSLSGQGYGYTF. For the CDR3, the DNA is TGTGCCAGCAGCCTCTCTGGGCAGGGGTATGGCTACACCTTC. This sequence joins TRBV9 and TRBJ1-2, with D possibly matching TRBD1 (6 bases). This CDR3 region has 14 residues. Germline values: CDR1 SGDLS, CDR2 YYNGEE. V was clipped by 4 bases and J by 5 bases, with 15 bases between them.

This clone was seen a handful of times. The chain links TRBV7-8 to TRBJ1-6; possible D gene TRBD1, 5 bases. V was shortened by 1 base and J by 9 bases, with 13 bases between the two germline ends. CDR3 size: 15 residues. CDR1 and CDR2 (germline): SGHVS, FQNEAQ. The CDR3 protein is CASSLDRFGGSPLHF. The DNA of the CDR3 is TGTGCCAGCAGCTTAGACAGGTTCGGGGGTTCACCCCTCCACTTT. Supplemented by reference TRBV7-8 and TRBJ1-6, the full variable domain reads GAGVSQSPRYKVAKRGQDVALRCDPISGHVSLFWYQQALGQGPEFLTYFQNEAQLDKSGLPSDRFFAERPEGSVSTLKIQRTQQEDSAVYLCASSLDRFGGSPLHFGNGTRLTVT.

This clone showed up just a few times. J is TRBJ2-7 and V is TRBV4-3; 8 positions match TRBD2. V dropped 0 bases and J dropped 6; count of bases not matched to a gene: 13. Germline lookup yields CDR1 LGHNA and CDR2 YSLEER. This CDR3 region has 17 residues. The CDR3 sequence: CASSQDPGGEREREQYF. DNA of the CDR3: TGCGCCAGCAGCCAAGATCCGGGGGGGGAGCGGGAGCGCGAGCAGTACTTC.

This clone has only a few counts. The CDR3 loop reads CASSFYFKLAEISSYEQYF. The CDR3 region has the DNA TGTGCCAGCAGTTTTTATTTCAAGCTAGCGGAGATATCCTCCTACGAGCAGTACTTC. The genes are TRBV28 and TRBJ2-7; 7 positions match TRBD2. The CDR3 consists of 19 residues. V was clipped by 3 bases and J by 0 bases; unmatched bases: 17. Per germline, CDR1 MDHEN and CDR2 SYDVKM.